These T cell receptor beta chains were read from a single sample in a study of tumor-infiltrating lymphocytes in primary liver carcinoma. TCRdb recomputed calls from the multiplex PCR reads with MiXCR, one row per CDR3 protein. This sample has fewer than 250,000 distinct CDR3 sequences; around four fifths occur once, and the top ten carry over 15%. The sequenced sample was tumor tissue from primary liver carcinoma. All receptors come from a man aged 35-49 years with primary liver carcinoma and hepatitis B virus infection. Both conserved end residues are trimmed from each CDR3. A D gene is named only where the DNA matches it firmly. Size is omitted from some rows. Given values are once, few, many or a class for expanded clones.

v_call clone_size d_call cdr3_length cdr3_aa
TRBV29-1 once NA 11 SVVGGCADTQY
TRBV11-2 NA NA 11 TSSLDLNTEAF
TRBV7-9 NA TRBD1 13 ASSAGTEMAGELL
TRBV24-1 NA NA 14 ATSGSGTTSTDTRY
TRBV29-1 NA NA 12 RGGGSGSYNEQF
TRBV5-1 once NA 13 AGSLLGTEGETQY
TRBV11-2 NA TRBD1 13 ASSIRPTGENEQY
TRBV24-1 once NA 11 ATRDTVRGTQY
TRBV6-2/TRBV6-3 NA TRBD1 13 ASTESGQGATEQF
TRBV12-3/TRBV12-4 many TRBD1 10 ASSRDREAAF
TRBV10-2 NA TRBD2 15 ARNGLAGAGFADTQY
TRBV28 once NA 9 VSKGSTEAF
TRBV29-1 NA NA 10 SVTRGTGELF
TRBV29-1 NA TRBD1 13 SVRVQGQGIETQY
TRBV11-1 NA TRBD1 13 ANSPRQGRSTEAC
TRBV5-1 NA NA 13 ASRDNPGAEYEQY
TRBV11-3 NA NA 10 VSTLNANEQL
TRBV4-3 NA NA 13 ARSQAVRLTETQY
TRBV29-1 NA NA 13 STSGGWAMNNEAF
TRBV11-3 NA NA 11 ASSFHGEEAQC
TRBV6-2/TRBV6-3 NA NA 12 ASSYLIVGYEQS
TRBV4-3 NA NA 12 ASSLNRGGNEQF
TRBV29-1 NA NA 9 SIECGSEQY
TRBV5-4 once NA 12 ASNPAHVGETQY
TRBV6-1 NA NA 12 ASRPQIQSYGYS
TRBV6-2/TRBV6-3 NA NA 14 ASFHGGGGSYNEQF
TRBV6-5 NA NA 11 ASSSRGTYGHT
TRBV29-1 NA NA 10 SGLQGVEEQF
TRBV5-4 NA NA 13 ASCLGGPNRDTQY
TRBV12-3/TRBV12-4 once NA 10 AYSLRNHEQF
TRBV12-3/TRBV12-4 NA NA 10 ASAYVTGELF
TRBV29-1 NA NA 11 SVEASVPETQY
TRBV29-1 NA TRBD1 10 STEAGTDTQY
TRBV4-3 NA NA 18 ASSQDHGKWEAFGANVLT
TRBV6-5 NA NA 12 ASRMNVTNEKLF
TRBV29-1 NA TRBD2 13 GAEGETSAEYEHF
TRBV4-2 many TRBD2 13 ASSQEAGGSYEQY
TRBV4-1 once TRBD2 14 ASSPELAGAYNGQF
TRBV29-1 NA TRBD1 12 SVATGSKSQPQY
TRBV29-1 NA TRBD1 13 SVEEWDRGIDEQH
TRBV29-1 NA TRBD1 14 SVMTSGTDTPYEQY
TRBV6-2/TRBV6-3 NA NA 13 ANSHPDRDANEQF
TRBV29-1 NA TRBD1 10 RFWDRGETQY
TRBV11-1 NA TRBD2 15 ASSFPGTSGAKTTQY
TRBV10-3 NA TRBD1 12 TVSEKGQAYGYT
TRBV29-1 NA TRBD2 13 SVGGTSGSMETQY
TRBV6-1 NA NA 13 ASSEGGLRGRGYT
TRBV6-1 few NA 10 ASSIPLYGYT
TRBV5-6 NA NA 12 ASSFRTRAYEQY
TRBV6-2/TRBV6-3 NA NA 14 ASSQSTAAGEETHY
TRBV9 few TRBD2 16 ASSVGLAGGPETGELF
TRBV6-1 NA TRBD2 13 ASCREAGGYNEQF
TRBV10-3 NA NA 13 AINNPRQGGVEQL